These T cell receptor beta chains were read from a single sample in a study of T cells after posttransplantation cyclophosphamide. Measured with immunoSEQ multiplex PCR; TCRdb has only the in-frame clones, and not every one. This table holds tens of thousands of clones, 80% to 90% found once. Sequences were obtained from PBMCs. Every receptor here comes from a woman between 40 and 55 years old with a blood cancer, CMV-positive, and with a related stem cell donor. Each CDR3 is given with its conserved first and last residue. The D gene is left open where the match is weak. Only some rows state a clone size, as once, few, many or a class for expanded clones.

D gene	J gene	V gene	clone size	CDR3 DNA	CDR3 protein
TRBD2	TRBJ2-5	TRBV19	.	TGTGCCAGTAGTTGGCGGACTAGCGGGGGGGCCTCTGGAGAGACCCAGTACTTC	CASSWRTSGGASGETQYF
.	TRBJ2-3	TRBV5-1	.	TGCGCCAGCAGCTTTGCGAGACAGGGCACAGATACGCAGTATTTT	CASSFARQGTDTQYF
TRBD2	TRBJ2-7	TRBV9	.	TGTGCCAGCGGGGAGGGTGGCAGCGAGTCCTACGAGCAGTACTTC	CASGEGGSESYEQYF
.	TRBJ2-1	TRBV15	once	TGTGCCACCAGCAGAGATGGGGCGGCTGAGCAGTTCTTC	CATSRDGAAEQFF
TRBD1	TRBJ1-3	TRBV4-2	.	TGTGCCAGCAGCCCGACAGGGGGCTGGGACACCATATATTTT	CASSPTGGWDTIYF
TRBD2	TRBJ2-1	TRBV7-2	.	TGTGCCAGCATCCCAACCCGGACTAGCGGGTACAATGAGCAGTTCTTC	CASIPTRTSGYNEQFF
.	TRBJ1-2	TRBV19	.	TGTGCCAGTAGTATAGATCTTATGGGAAGTTCGGCGGGTGGCTACACCTTC	CASSIDLMGSSAGGYTF
.	TRBJ1-6	TRBV4-1	.	TGCGCCAGCAGCCAAGTCCGACACACTAATTCACCCCTCCACTTT	CASSQVRHTNSPLHF
.	TRBJ2-3	TRBV28	.	TGTGCCAGCAGTTTTCGAGCCGCTTTAGGAGTGGCAGATACGCAGTATTTT	CASSFRAALGVADTQYF
.	TRBJ1-3	TRBV11-2	.	TGTGCCAGCAGCTTAGGGCCTGGAAACACCATATATTTT	CASSLGPGNTIYF
.	TRBJ1-1	TRBV11-2	.	TGTGCCAGCAGCTTAGATTACCCATCGGGGAACACTGAAGCTTTCTTT	CASSLDYPSGNTEAFF
.	TRBJ1-5	TRBV7-9	.	TGTGCCAGCAGCTTAGATCCAAATCAGCCCCAGCATTTT	CASSLDPNQPQHF
.	TRBJ2-7	TRBV4-3	.	TGCGCCAGCAGCCAAGATTCGCGAAGCTCCTACGAGCAGTACTTC	CASSQDSRSSYEQYF
TRBD2	TRBJ2-5	TRBV5-4	.	TGTGCCAGCAGCTTGGGGGAACTAGCGGGGGAAGAGACCCAGTACTTC	CASSLGELAGEETQYF
TRBD1	TRBJ2-1	TRBV27	.	TGTGCCAGCTCGCCGCTGGGGACAGGGTACAATGAGCAGTTCTTC	CASSPLGTGYNEQFF
.	TRBJ2-1	TRBV7-3	.	TGTGCCAGCAGCTTAAGGGGGACATCCGACCCCAATGAGCAGTTCTTC	CASSLRGTSDPNEQFF
.	TRBJ1-1	TRBV25-1	.	TGTGCCAGCAGGGGTTCACGGGCGGGAGTAAACACTGAAGCTTTCTTT	CASRGSRAGVNTEAFF
TRBD1	TRBJ2-5	TRBV27	.	TGTGCCAGCAGTCAGGGGGCGGGAGAGACCCAGTACTTC	CASSQGAGETQYF
TRBD2	TRBJ2-4	TRBV5-4	.	TGTGCCAGCAGCCGGACTAGCGGGGGGGCCCTGGACATTCAGTACTTC	CASSRTSGGALDIQYF
TRBD1	TRBJ1-4	TRBV18	once	TGTGCCAGCTCACCTCCGGGACAGCGGAATGAAAAACTGTTTTTT	CASSPPGQRNEKLFF
TRBD1	TRBJ2-5	TRBV19	.	TGTGCCAGGACAGGGTGGAAAAGGGGGGAGACCCAGTACTTC	CARTGWKRGETQYF
TRBD1	TRBJ1-1	TRBV11-3	.	TGTGCCAGCAGCCTCCGACAGGGCACTGAAGCTTTCTTT	CASSLRQGTEAFF
.	TRBJ1-1	TRBV6-5	few	TGTGCCAGCAGGCTTGACAGAGAGAACACTGAAGCTTTCTTT	CASRLDRENTEAFF
.	TRBJ1-2	TRBV10-3	.	TGTGCCACCGAATCCCAGAACAGGGATGGTCGCGGCTACACCTTC	CATESQNRDGRGYTF
.	TRBJ1-5	TRBV4-3	.	TGCGCCAGCAGCCAAGACAGATATAGCAATCAGCCCCAGCATTTT	CASSQDRYSNQPQHF
.	TRBJ1-5	TRBV15	.	TGTGCCACCAGCAGAGGGGACATCAGCAATCAGCCCCAGCATTTT	CATSRGDISNQPQHF
.	TRBJ2-3	TRBV14	.	TGTGCCAGCAGCCAACAAAGCGGGCGCACAGATACGCAGTATTTT	CASSQQSGRTDTQYF
TRBD2	TRBJ2-1	TRBV29-1	.	TGCAGCGTTGCTGGCGGGTTTGCGGGGGGCCCTGCCAATGAGCAGTTCTTC	CSVAGGFAGGPANEQFF
.	TRBJ1-2	TRBV4-1	.	TGCGCCAGCAGCCAAGCCCTAGGGGTCGGCTATGGCTACACCTTC	CASSQALGVGYGYTF
.	TRBJ2-7	TRBV7-2	.	TGTGCCAGCAGCGAGGAAGGGTTGGTGAGGGACTACGAGCAGTACTTC	CASSEEGLVRDYEQYF
.	TRBJ2-3	TRBV18	.	TGTGCCAGCTCGGGGGCCGATACGCAGTATTTT	CASSGADTQYF
.	TRBJ1-5	TRBV7-2	.	TGTGCCAGCAGCGAGGACAGCTGGAGCAATCAGCCCCAGCATTTT	CASSEDSWSNQPQHF
TRBD1	TRBJ2-7	TRBV2	.	TGTGCCAGCAGTACTGGACGGACAGGCTACGAGCAGTACTTC	CASSTGRTGYEQYF
TRBD2	TRBJ2-1	TRBV7-9	.	TGTGCCAGCAGCCGTGAGACTAGCTCCGTTGAGCAGTTCTTC	CASSRETSSVEQFF
.	TRBJ2-7	TRBV6-4	once	TGTGCCAGCAGTATCCTCTGTTCTGGCAGGGTGGACGAGCAGTACTTC	CASSILCSGRVDEQYF
.	TRBJ2-7	TRBV5-6	.	TGTGCCAGCAGCTTCACCCTCGGACAGGGAGGGGGTGAGCAGTACTTC	CASSFTLGQGGGEQYF
TRBD1	TRBJ2-4	TRBV28	.	TGTGCCAGCAGTCCGACAGGGACGGCCAAAAACATTCAGTACTTC	CASSPTGTAKNIQYF
TRBD2	TRBJ2-1	TRBV28	.	TGTGCCAGCAGCCAAGGACTAGCGGTCCTAATGGGAGACAATGAGCAGTTCTTC	CASSQGLAVLMGDNEQFF
TRBD2	TRBJ2-1	TRBV5-1	.	TGCGCCAGCAGCCTTCTAGCGGGGGGGCCCAATGAGCAGTTCTTC	CASSLLAGGPNEQFF